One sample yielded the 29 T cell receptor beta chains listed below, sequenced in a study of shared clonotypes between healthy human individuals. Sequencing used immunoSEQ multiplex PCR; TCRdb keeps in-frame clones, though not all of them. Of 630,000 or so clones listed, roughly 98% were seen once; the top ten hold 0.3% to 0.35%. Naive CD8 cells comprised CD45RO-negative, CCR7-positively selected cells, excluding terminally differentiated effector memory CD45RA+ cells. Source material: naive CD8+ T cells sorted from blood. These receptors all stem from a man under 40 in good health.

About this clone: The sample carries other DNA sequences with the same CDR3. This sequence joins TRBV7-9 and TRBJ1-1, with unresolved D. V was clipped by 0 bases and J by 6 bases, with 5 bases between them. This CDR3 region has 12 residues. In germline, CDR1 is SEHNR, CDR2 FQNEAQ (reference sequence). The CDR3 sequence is CASSLAGSEAFF. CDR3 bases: TGTGCCAGCAGCTTAGCAGGATCTGAAGCTTTCTTT.

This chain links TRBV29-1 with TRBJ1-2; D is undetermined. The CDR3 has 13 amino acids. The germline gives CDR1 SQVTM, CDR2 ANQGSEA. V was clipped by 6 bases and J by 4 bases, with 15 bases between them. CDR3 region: CSVSGSRFYGYTF. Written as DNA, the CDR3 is TGCAGCGTATCAGGATCTAGATTCTATGGCTACACCTTC.

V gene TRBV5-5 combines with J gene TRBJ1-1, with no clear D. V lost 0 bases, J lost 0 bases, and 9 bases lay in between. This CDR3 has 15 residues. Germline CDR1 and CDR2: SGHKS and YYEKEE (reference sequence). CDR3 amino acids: CASSLVIGMNTEAFF. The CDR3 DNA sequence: TGTGCCAGCAGCTTGGTCATTGGGATGAACACTGAAGCTTTCTTT. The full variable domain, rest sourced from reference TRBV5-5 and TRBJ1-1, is DAGVTQSPTHLIKTRGQQVTLRCSPISGHKSVSWYQQVLGQGPQFIFQYYEKEERGRGNFPDRFSARQFPNYSSELNVNALLLGDSALYLCASSLVIGMNTEAFFGQGTRLTVV.

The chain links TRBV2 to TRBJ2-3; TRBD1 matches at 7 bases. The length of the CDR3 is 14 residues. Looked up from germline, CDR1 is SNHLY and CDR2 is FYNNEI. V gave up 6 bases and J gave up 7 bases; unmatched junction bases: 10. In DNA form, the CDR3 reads TGTGCCAGCAGCTACAGGGGAGAGCTTTATACGCAGTATTTT. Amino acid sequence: CASSYRGELYTQYF.

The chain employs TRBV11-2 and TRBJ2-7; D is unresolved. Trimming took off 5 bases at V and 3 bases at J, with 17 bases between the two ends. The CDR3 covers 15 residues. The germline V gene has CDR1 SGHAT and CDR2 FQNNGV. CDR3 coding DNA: TGTGCCAGCAGCGAAACCCCCTTGGGGTACTACGAGCAGTACTTC. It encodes CASSETPLGYYEQYF.

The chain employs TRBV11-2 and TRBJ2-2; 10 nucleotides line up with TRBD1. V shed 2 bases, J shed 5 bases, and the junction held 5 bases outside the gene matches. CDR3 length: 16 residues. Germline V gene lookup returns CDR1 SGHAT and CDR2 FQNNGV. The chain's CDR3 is CASSLPGQGVTGELFF. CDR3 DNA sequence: TGTGCCAGCAGCTTACCCGGACAGGGGGTGACCGGGGAGCTGTTTTTT.

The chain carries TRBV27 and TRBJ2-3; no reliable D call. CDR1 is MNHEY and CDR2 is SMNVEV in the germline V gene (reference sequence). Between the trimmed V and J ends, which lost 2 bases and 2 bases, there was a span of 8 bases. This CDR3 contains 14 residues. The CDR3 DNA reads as TGTGCCAGCAGTTTAGCCGGATTCACAGATACGCAGTATTTT. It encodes CASSLAGFTDTQYF.

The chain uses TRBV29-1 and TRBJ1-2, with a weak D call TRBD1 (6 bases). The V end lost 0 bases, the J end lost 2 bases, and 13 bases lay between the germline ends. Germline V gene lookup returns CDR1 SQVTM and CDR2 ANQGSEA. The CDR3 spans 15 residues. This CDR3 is CSVEEWTEQNYGYTF. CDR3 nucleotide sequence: TGCAGCGTTGAAGAATGGACAGAACAGAACTATGGCTACACCTTC. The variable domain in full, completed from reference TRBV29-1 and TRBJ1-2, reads SAVISQKPSRDICQRGTSLTIQCQVDSQVTMMFWYRQQPGQSLTLIATANQGSEATYESGFVIDKFPISRPNLTFSTLTVSNMSPEDSSIYLCSVEEWTEQNYGYTFGSGTRLTVV.

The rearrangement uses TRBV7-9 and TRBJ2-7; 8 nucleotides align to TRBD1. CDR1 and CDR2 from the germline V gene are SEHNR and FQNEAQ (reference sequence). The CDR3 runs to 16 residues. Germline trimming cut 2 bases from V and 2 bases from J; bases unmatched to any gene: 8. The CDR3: CASSLSVTGDTYEQYF. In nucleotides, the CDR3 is TGTGCCAGCAGCTTATCTGTGACAGGGGATACCTACGAGCAGTACTTC.

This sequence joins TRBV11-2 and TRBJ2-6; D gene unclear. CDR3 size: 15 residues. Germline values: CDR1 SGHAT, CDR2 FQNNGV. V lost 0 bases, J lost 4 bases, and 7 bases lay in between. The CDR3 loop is CASSLEGSGANVLTF. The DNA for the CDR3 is TGTGCCAGCAGCTTAGAGGGCTCCGGGGCCAACGTCCTGACTTTC.

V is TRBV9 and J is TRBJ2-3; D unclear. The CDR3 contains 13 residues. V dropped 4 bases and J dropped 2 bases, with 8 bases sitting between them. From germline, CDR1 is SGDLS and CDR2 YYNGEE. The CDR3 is CASSPPITDTQYF. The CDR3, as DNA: TGTGCCAGCAGCCCCCCGATCACAGATACGCAGTATTTT. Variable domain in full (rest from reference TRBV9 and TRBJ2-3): DSGVTQTPKHLITATGQRVTLRCSPRSGDLSVYWYQQSLDQGLQFLIQYYNGEERAKGNILERFSAQQFPDLHSELNLSSLELGDSALYFCASSPPITDTQYFGPGTRLTVL.

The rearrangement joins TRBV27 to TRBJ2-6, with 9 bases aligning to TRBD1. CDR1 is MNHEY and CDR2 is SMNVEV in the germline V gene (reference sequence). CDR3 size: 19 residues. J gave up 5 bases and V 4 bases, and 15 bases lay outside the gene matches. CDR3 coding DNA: TGTGCCAGCAGTTCGACAGGGGGGACGGGATTTATTAGGGCCAACGTCCTGACTTTC. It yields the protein CASSSTGGTGFIRANVLTF.

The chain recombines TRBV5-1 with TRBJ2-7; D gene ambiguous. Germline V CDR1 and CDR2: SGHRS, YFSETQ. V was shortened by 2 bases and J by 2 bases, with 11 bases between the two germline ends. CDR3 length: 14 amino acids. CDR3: CASSFSRNTYEQYF. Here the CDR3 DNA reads TGCGCCAGCAGCTTCTCCAGAAATACCTACGAGCAGTACTTC. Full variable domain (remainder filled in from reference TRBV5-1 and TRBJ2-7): KAGVTQTPRYLIKTRGQQVTLSCSPISGHRSVSWYQQTPGQGLQFLFEYFSETQRNKGNFPGRFSGRQFSNSRSEMNVSTLELGDSALYLCASSFSRNTYEQYFGPGTRLTVT.

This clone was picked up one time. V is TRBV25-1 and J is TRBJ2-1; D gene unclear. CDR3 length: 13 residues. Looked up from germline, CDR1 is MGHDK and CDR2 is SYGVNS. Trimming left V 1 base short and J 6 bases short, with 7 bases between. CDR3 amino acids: CASSESGSNEQFF. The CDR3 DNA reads TGTGCCAGCAGTGAATCCGGCTCCAATGAGCAGTTCTTC. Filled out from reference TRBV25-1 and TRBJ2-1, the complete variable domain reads EADIYQTPRYLVIGTGKKITLECSQTMGHDKMYWYQQDPGMELHLIHYSYGVNSTEKGDLSSESTVSRIRTEHFPLTLESARPSHTSQYLCASSESGSNEQFFGPGTRLTVL.

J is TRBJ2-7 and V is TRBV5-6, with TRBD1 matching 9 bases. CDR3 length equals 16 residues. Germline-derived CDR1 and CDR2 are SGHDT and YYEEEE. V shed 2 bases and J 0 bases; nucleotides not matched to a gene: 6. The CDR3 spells CASSLTGGQGSYEQYF. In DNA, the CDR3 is TGTGCCAGCAGCTTAACAGGGGGCCAGGGCTCCTACGAGCAGTACTTC.

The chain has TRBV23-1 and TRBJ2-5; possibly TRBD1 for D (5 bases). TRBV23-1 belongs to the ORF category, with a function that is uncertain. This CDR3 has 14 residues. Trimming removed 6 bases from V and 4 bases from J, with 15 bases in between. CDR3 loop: CASRWTPRRETQYF. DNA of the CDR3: TGCGCCAGCAGGTGGACACCTAGGCGAGAGACCCAGTACTTC.

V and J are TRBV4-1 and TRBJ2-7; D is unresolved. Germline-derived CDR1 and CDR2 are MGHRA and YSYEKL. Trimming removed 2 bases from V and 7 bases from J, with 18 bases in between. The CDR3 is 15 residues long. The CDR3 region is CASSQLIGVSGEQYF. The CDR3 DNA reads TGCGCCAGCAGCCAATTGATCGGAGTTTCTGGGGAGCAGTACTTC.

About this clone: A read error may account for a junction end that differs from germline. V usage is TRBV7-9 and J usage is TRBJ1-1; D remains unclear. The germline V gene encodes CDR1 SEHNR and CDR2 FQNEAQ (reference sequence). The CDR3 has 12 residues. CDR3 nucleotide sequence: TGTGCCAGCAGCTTAGCGGTCCAAAAGGGAGCCTTT. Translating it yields CASSLAVQKGAF.

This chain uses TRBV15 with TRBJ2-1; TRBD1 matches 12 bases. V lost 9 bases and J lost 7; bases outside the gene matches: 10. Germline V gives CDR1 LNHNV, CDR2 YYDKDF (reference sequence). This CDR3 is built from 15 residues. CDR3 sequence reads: CATKRDRGLGNEQFF. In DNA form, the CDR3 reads TGTGCCACTAAACGGGACAGGGGGCTAGGTAATGAGCAGTTCTTC.

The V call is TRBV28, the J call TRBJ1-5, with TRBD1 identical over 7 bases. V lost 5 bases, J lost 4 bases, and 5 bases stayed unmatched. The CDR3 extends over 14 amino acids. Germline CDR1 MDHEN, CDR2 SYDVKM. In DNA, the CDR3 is TGTGCCAGCAGTCCGGACAGGTCTAATCAGCCCCAGCATTTT. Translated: CASSPDRSNQPQHF.

The CDR3 bases are TGTGCCAGCAGCTTGGAGGGACTAGCCTCCTACAATGAGCAGTTCTTC. It translates to CASSLEGLASYNEQFF. The gene calls are TRBV5-4 and TRBJ2-1; 9 bases align to TRBD2. The CDR3 runs to 16 residues. V lost 0 bases and J lost 0; bases outside the gene matches: 1. The germline CDR1 and CDR2 sequences are SGHNT and YYREEE (reference sequence).

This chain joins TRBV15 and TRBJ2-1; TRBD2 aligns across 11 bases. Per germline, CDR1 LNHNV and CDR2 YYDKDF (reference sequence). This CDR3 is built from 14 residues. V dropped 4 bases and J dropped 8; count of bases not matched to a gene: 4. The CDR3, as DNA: TGTGCCACCAGCAAGGTAGCGGGAGGGTATGAGCAGTTCTTC. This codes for CATSKVAGGYEQFF.

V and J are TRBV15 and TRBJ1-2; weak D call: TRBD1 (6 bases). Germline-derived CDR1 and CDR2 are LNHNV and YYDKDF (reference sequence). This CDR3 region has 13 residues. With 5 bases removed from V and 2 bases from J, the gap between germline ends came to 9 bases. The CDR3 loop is CATSPDRNYGYTF. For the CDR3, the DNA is TGTGCCACCAGCCCGGACAGAAACTATGGCTACACCTTC.

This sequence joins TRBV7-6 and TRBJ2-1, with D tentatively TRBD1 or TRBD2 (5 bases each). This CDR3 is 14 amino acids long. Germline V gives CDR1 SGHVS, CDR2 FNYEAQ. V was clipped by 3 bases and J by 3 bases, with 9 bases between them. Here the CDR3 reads CASSFGTDYNEQFF. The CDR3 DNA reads TGTGCCAGCAGCTTCGGGACGGACTACAATGAGCAGTTCTTC. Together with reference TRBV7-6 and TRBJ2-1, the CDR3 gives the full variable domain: GAGVSQSPRYKVTKRGQDVALRCDPISGHVSLYWYRQALGQGPEFLTYFNYEAQQDKSGLPNDRFSAERPEGSISTLTIQRTEQRDSAMYRCASSFGTDYNEQFFGPGTRLTVL.

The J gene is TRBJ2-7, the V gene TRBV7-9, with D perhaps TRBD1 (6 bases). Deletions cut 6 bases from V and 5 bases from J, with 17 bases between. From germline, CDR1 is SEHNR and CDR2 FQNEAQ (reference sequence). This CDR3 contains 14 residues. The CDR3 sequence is CASRQGQIFDEQYF. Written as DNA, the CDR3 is TGTGCCAGCAGACAAGGACAGATTTTCGACGAGCAGTACTTC.

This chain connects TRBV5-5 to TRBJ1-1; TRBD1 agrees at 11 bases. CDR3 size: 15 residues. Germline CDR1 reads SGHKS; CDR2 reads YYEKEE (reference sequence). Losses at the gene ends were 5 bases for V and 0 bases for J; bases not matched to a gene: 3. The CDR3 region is CASRGTGGMNTEAFF. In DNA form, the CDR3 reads TGTGCCAGCAGAGGGACAGGGGGAATGAACACTGAAGCTTTCTTT.

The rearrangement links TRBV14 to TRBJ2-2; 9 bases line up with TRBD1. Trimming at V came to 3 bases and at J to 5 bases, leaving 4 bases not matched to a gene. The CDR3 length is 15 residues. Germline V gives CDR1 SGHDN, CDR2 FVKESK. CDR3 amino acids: CASSHLDRGTGELFF. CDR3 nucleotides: TGTGCCAGCAGCCACCTGGACAGGGGTACCGGGGAGCTGTTTTTT.

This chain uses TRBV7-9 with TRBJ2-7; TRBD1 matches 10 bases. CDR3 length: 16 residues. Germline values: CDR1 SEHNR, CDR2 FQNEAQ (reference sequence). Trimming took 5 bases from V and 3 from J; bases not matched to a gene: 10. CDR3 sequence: CASSITGTGVHYEQYF. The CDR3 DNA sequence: TGTGCCAGCAGCATCACCGGGACAGGGGTGCACTACGAGCAGTACTTC.

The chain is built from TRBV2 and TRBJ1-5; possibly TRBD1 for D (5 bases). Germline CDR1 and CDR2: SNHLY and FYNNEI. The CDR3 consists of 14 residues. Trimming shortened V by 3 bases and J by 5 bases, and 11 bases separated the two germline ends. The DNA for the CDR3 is TGTGCCAGCAGTGACCGGCAGGGTGATCAGCCCCAGCATTTT. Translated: CASSDRQGDQPQHF. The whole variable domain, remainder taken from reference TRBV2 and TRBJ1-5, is EPEVTQTPSHQVTQMGQEVILRCVPISNHLYFYWYRQILGQKVEFLVSFYNNEISEKSEIFDDQFSVERPDGSNFTLKIRSTKLEDSAMYFCASSDRQGDQPQHFGDGTRLSIL.